A single sample is the source of the 21 T cell receptor beta chains below, sequenced in a study of monozygotic twins with inflammatory bowel disease. Following a re-call of the 5' RACE reads, TCRdb has one entry per CDR3 protein and lacks DNA. The listing records more than 120,000 distinct CDR3 sequences. The material sequenced was blood. The receptors here all came from a human donor with ulcerative colitis or Crohn's disease, or a healthy co-twin of an affected twin (not recorded which).

The V call is TRBV7-6, the J call TRBJ2-7; TCRdb calls TRBD1, which cannot be checked without DNA. The CDR3 extends over 15 amino acids. Germline values: CDR1 SGHVS, CDR2 FNYEAQ. CDR3: CASSLGGQGNYEQYF.

J is TRBJ2-7 and V is TRBV5-1; TCRdb indicates TRBD2, and absent DNA this call remains unverified. From germline, CDR1 is SGHRS and CDR2 YFSETQ. The CDR3 contains 15 residues. CDR3 region: CASSRTGLAGYEQYF.

The CDR3 loop is CASSIAGVNQPQHF. The chain joins TRBV19 to TRBJ1-5. Per germline, CDR1 LNHDA and CDR2 SQIVND (reference sequence). The CDR3 is made up of 14 amino acids.

This chain links TRBV25-1 with TRBJ2-5; TCRdb reports TRBD2, a call that lacks DNA to check it against. The CDR3 has 16 amino acids. Germline values: CDR1 MGHDK, CDR2 SYGVNS. The CDR3 region is CASSKGVAGLQETQYF.

The chain has TRBV18 and TRBJ2-3; TCRdb's D call of TRBD2 is untestable without DNA. This CDR3 has 15 amino acids. CDR1 is KGHSH and CDR2 is LQKENI in the germline V gene. The CDR3 spells CASSPPSGGGDTQYF.

The chain uses TRBV9 and TRBJ1-2; TCRdb lists TRBD1, though no DNA is available to test this call. The V gene's germline CDR1 is SGDLS and CDR2 YYNGEE. This CDR3 is built from 13 residues. The CDR3 is CASNRRGNYGYTF.

The chain uses TRBV28 and TRBJ1-1; absent DNA, TCRdb's TRBD1 call cannot be checked. From germline, CDR1 is MDHEN and CDR2 SYDVKM. The CDR3 consists of 16 residues. CDR3 sequence: CASSLGGTGGDTEAFF.

The chain uses TRBV7-3 and TRBJ2-7; TCRdb lists TRBD1, though no DNA is available to test this call. Per germline, CDR1 SGHTA and CDR2 FQGTGA. This CDR3 has 13 amino acids. CDR3 amino acids: CASSQSRAHEQYF.

The chain is built from TRBV6-5 and TRBJ1-2; the TRBD1 assignment by TCRdb is unverifiable without DNA. CDR1 is MNHEY and CDR2 is SVGAGI in the germline V gene. The length of the CDR3 is 13 residues. The CDR3 loop reads CASSYPGDYGYTF.

CDR3 sequence: CASSRTSGSFSIQYF. The chain combines TRBV11-2 with TRBJ2-4; the D call from TCRdb, TRBD1, cannot be confirmed without DNA. Germline V gene data show CDR1 as SGHAT and CDR2 as FQNNGV. The CDR3 covers 15 residues.

The gene calls are TRBV20-1 and TRBJ1-1. The germline CDR1 and CDR2 sequences are DFQATT and SNEGSKA (reference sequence). This CDR3 is 16 amino acids long. CDR3 sequence: CSARDPPVGQNTEAFF.

The gene calls are TRBV19 and TRBJ2-2; TCRdb picks TRBD1, but there is no DNA to check that call. This CDR3 contains 18 residues. CDR1 is LNHDA and CDR2 is SQIVND in the germline V gene (reference sequence). The CDR3 loop reads CASSAPPWGRPNTGELFF. The full variable domain, completed using reference TRBV19 and TRBJ2-2, is DGGITQSPKYLFRKEGQNVTLSCEQNLNHDAMYWYRQDPGQGLRLIYYSQIVNDFQKGDIAEGYSVSREKKESFPLTVTSAQKNPTAFYLCASSAPPWGRPNTGELFFGEGSRLTVL.

The chain employs TRBV14 and TRBJ1-1; with no DNA, the TCRdb D assignment of TRBD1 cannot be verified. This CDR3 has 15 amino acids. Per the germline V gene, CDR1 is SGHDN and CDR2 is FVKESK. The CDR3 spells CASNRGPRVYTEAFF. Looking up the rest from reference TRBV14 and TRBJ1-1 gives the full variable domain: EAGVTQFPSHSVIEKGQTVTLRCDPISGHDNLYWYRRVMGKEIKFLLHFVKESKQDESGMPNNRFLAERTGGTYSTLKVQPAELEDSGVYFCASNRGPRVYTEAFFGQGTRLTVV.

The chain carries TRBV20-1 and TRBJ2-3. The CDR3 extends over 15 amino acids. Germline V gene lookup returns CDR1 DFQATT and CDR2 SNEGSKA (reference sequence). The CDR3 reads CSCHAVMTSTDTQYF.

This chain uses TRBV12-3 or TRBV12-4 with TRBJ2-3; the D gene TCRdb calls, TRBD2, cannot be checked with no DNA. The CDR3 is 15 amino acids. The CDR3 loop reads CASSLWRGGSDTQYF.

The CDR3 sequence: CSARGQAKETQYF. The chain has TRBV20-1 and TRBJ2-5. The CDR3 has 13 amino acids. Germline V lookup: CDR1 DFQATT, CDR2 SNEGSKA (reference sequence).

This chain uses TRBV5-6 with TRBJ1-2; the TCRdb D gene call, TRBD1, has no DNA to confirm it. CDR1 is SGHDT, CDR2 YYEEEE, per germline. This CDR3 region has 14 residues. This CDR3 is CASSLVWGGYGYTF. The whole variable domain, remainder taken from reference TRBV5-6 and TRBJ1-2, is DAGVTQSPTHLIKTRGQQVTLRCSPKSGHDTVSWYQQALGQGPQFIFQYYEEEERQRGNFPDRFSGHQFPNYSSELNVNALLLGDSALYLCASSLVWGGYGYTFGSGTRLTVV.

This chain connects TRBV30 to TRBJ2-1. Germline V CDR1 and CDR2: GTSNPN, SVGIG (reference sequence). The CDR3 has 16 amino acids. The CDR3 is CAWSLGTAVGQNEQFF.

The V gene is TRBV2, the J gene TRBJ1-4. In germline, CDR1 is SNHLY, CDR2 FYNNEI. This CDR3 spans 13 amino acids. The CDR3 protein is CASSERPNEKLFF.

V is TRBV11-2 and J is TRBJ2-6. Germline V gene sequence: CDR1 SGHAT, CDR2 FQNNGV. The CDR3 has 17 amino acids. CDR3 amino acids: CASSLYGLSSGANVLTF.

The chain combines TRBV27 with TRBJ1-3. Germline V gene data show CDR1 as MNHEY and CDR2 as SMNVEV (reference sequence). This CDR3 region has 14 residues. The CDR3 region is CASSTRASGNTIYF.